The 18 T cell receptor beta chains in this list originate from one sample, sequenced in a study of shared clonotypes between healthy human individuals. TCRdb keeps only in-frame clones here, not all; method: immunoSEQ multiplex PCR. Of roughly 380,000 clones in the sample, roughly 96% were seen once. Source material: memory CD8+ T cells sorted from blood. The subset was: CD45RO+ cells pooled with CCR7-negative TemRA cells. Receptors were obtained from a man aged 25 to 45 in good health.

The J gene is TRBJ2-2, the V gene TRBV27, with 15 bases matching TRBD2. CDR3 size: 17 residues. Looked up from germline, CDR1 is MNHEY and CDR2 is SMNVEV (reference sequence). Germline trimming cut 6 bases from V and 1 base from J; bases unmatched to any gene: 3. Written as DNA, the CDR3 is TGTGCCAGCAGCCCGGGACTAGCGGGAGGGAACACCGGGGAGCTGTTTTTT. As protein: CASSPGLAGGNTGELFF.

This chain joins TRBV28 and TRBJ2-3, with 8 bases aligning to TRBD2. The CDR3 loop spans 13 amino acids. CDR1 and CDR2 (germline): MDHEN, SYDVKM. Trimming at V came to 3 bases and at J to 5 bases, leaving 1 base not matched to a gene. The CDR3 DNA follows: TGTGCCAGCAGTTTCCTAGCGGGAGATACGCAGTATTTT. Protein sequence: CASSFLAGDTQYF.

This chain uses TRBV5-6 with TRBJ1-2, with TRBD1 as a possible D gene (5 bases). V was trimmed by 4 bases and J by 8 bases, leaving 12 bases between them. This CDR3 is built from 12 residues. Germline V gives CDR1 SGHDT, CDR2 YYEEEE. CDR3 nucleotides: TGTGCCAGCAGCCCGGGGCCCCGGGGCTACACCTTC. Protein: CASSPGPRGYTF.

The CDR3 here is CASLSGINGNEQFF. DNA for the CDR3: TGTGCCAGCCTTAGCGGGATAAATGGGAATGAGCAGTTCTTC. J is TRBJ2-1 and V is TRBV2, with 8 bases identical to TRBD2. The V gene's germline CDR1 is SNHLY and CDR2 FYNNEI. CDR3 length: 14 amino acids. J lost 7 bases, V lost 8 bases, and 10 bases had no gene match.

V and J are TRBV19 and TRBJ1-5; D is unresolved. Germline V CDR1 and CDR2: LNHDA, SQIVND (reference sequence). V shed 5 bases and J shed 5 bases, with 10 bases lying between them. The CDR3 consists of 13 residues. The CDR3 loop reads CASSPKGYQPQHF. The CDR3 nucleotides read TGTGCCAGTAGTCCTAAGGGTTATCAGCCCCAGCATTTT.

The chain has TRBV27 and TRBJ1-2; D gene ambiguous. This CDR3 is 13 amino acids long. Trimming pared 2 bases from V and 3 bases from J, leaving 7 bases between. The germline V gene encodes CDR1 MNHEY and CDR2 SMNVEV (reference sequence). The CDR3 spells CASSLRSDYGYTF. The CDR3 nucleotides are TGTGCCAGCAGTTTAAGGTCAGACTATGGCTACACCTTC.

A single count supports this clone. The CDR3 nucleotides are TGTGCCAGTAGTATAGCCAGGGGGATCTATGGCTACACCTTC. Translated, it gives CASSIARGIYGYTF. This chain uses TRBV19 with TRBJ1-2, with TRBD1 identical over 7 bases. The CDR3 is 14 residues long. The trim removed 1 base at V and 4 bases at J, leaving 3 bases unmatched. The germline gives CDR1 LNHDA, CDR2 SQIVND (reference sequence).

This chain uses TRBV2 with TRBJ1-5; no firm D call. The CDR3 extends over 13 amino acids. Trimming removed 4 bases from V and 10 bases from J, with 14 bases in between. Germline assignment: CDR1 SNHLY and CDR2 FYNNEI. CDR3 amino acids: CASSAEVLRPQHF. Written as DNA, the CDR3 is TGTGCCAGCAGTGCGGAGGTTCTCCGACCCCAGCATTTT.

V gene TRBV5-1 combines with J gene TRBJ2-7; no firm D call. Trimming removed 0 bases from V and 4 bases from J, with 8 bases in between. CDR1 is SGHRS, CDR2 YFSETQ, per germline. This CDR3 has 13 amino acids. CDR3 coding DNA: TGCGCCAGCAGCTTGGGCCGCGAGTACGAGCAGTACTTC. Translation gives CASSLGREYEQYF. Complete variable domain (other parts from reference TRBV5-1 and TRBJ2-7): KAGVTQTPRYLIKTRGQQVTLSCSPISGHRSVSWYQQTPGQGLQFLFEYFSETQRNKGNFPGRFSGRQFSNSRSEMNVSTLELGDSALYLCASSLGREYEQYFGPGTRLTVT.

This clone was recorded only once. The V call is TRBV5-1, the J call TRBJ2-3; D gene uncertain. The germline CDR1 and CDR2 sequences are SGHRS and YFSETQ. The V gene lost 2 bases and the J gene lost 1 base, with 8 bases spanning the gap. CDR3 length equals 14 residues. The CDR3 DNA reads TGCGCCAGCAGCTTTCGCACAGGCACAGATACGCAGTATTTT. As protein: CASSFRTGTDTQYF.

CDR3 amino acids: CSVGNRLNSGEQYF. The CDR3 DNA reads TGCAGCGTTGGAAACAGGCTAAATTCCGGCGAGCAGTACTTC. The genes are TRBV29-1 and TRBJ2-7; D might be TRBD1 (5 bases). This CDR3 is 14 amino acids long. Germline V gene sequence: CDR1 SQVTM, CDR2 ANQGSEA. Between the trimmed V and J ends, which lost 4 bases and 6 bases, there was a span of 19 bases.

The chain links TRBV28 to TRBJ2-2, with TRBD1 identical over 7 bases. The V gene end was trimmed by 10 bases and the J gene end by 2 bases; junction bases not matched to a gene: 7. Germline CDR1 and CDR2: MDHEN and SYDVKM. The CDR3 is 14 amino acids. The DNA for the CDR3 is TGTGCCACGCAAGACAGGGTAAACACCGGGGAGCTGTTTTTT. Amino acid sequence: CATQDRVNTGELFF.

V usage is TRBV6-1 and J usage is TRBJ2-3, with 8 bases matching TRBD2. This CDR3 spans 19 amino acids. Germline V CDR1 and CDR2: MNHNS, SASEGT. V gave up 2 bases and J gave up 1 base; unmatched junction bases: 14. The CDR3 loop is CASSELSSGTSLRTDTQYF. The CDR3 nucleotides read TGTGCCAGCAGTGAATTGAGTAGCGGGACCTCGCTCCGCACAGATACGCAGTATTTT.

This chain links TRBV5-1 with TRBJ2-2; 9 bases are shared with TRBD1. Germline-derived CDR1 and CDR2 are SGHRS and YFSETQ. The CDR3 contains 15 residues. V lost 4 bases, J lost 4 bases, and 5 bases stayed unmatched. The CDR3 spells CASSPGTGSTGELFF. DNA of the CDR3: TGCGCCAGCAGCCCTGGGACAGGGAGCACCGGGGAGCTGTTTTTT.

Only one count was recorded for this clone. The chain has TRBV4-2 and TRBJ2-3, with 10 bases aligning to TRBD2. Germline values: CDR1 LGHNA, CDR2 YNFKEQ. With 6 bases clipped from V and 3 bases from J, the junction kept 12 bases outside the gene matches. There are 17 residues in the CDR3. The CDR3 is CASSPTTGLALTDTQYF. DNA of the CDR3: TGTGCCAGCAGTCCTACTACGGGACTAGCGCTGACAGATACGCAGTATTTT.

Worth noting for this clone: Other DNA sequences in this specimen translate into the identical CDR3. The chain recombines TRBV11-2 with TRBJ2-7; D is unclear. V was shortened by 5 bases and J by 0 bases, with 5 bases between the two germline ends. CDR3 length: 12 amino acids. Germline V gives CDR1 SGHAT, CDR2 FQNNGV. The CDR3 coding sequence is TGTGCCAGCAGCCTCCTCTCCTACGAGCAGTACTTC. Its translation: CASSLLSYEQYF.

The rearrangement uses TRBV27 and TRBJ2-5; weak D call: TRBD2 (5 bases). The CDR3 is made up of 13 amino acids. V was pared by 6 bases and J by 4 bases, with 12 bases between. Germline lookup yields CDR1 MNHEY and CDR2 SMNVEV (reference sequence). CDR3 nucleotide sequence: TGTGCCAGCAGGCCGGCCGGAGGAGAGACCCAGTACTTC. Encoded protein: CASRPAGGETQYF.

This clone was seen a single time. This chain links TRBV2 with TRBJ2-7, with D uncertain. Germline V gives CDR1 SNHLY, CDR2 FYNNEI. With 6 bases removed from V and 6 bases from J, the gap between germline ends came to 15 bases. The CDR3 consists of 13 residues. The CDR3 loop is CASSAETEGEQYF. Here the CDR3 DNA reads TGTGCCAGCAGCGCAGAGACGGAAGGCGAGCAGTACTTC.